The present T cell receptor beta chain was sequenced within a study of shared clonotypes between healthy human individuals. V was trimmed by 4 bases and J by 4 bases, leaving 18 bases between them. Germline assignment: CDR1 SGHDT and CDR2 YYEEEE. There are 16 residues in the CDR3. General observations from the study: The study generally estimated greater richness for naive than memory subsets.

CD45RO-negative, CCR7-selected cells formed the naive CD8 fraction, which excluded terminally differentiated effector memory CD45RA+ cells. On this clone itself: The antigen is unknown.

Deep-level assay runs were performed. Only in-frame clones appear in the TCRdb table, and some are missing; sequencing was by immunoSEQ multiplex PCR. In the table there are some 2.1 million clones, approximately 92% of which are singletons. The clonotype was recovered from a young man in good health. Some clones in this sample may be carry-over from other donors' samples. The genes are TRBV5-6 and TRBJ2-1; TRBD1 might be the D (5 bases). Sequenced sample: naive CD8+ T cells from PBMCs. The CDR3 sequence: CASSPRGPLPYNEQFF. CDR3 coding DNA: TGTGCCAGCAGCCCAAGGGGCCCCCTACCATACAATGAGCAGTTCTTC.